These T cell receptor beta chains were read from a single sample in a study of cytomegalovirus exposure and HLA in healthy donors. Assay: immunoSEQ multiplex PCR; the TCRdb copy retains only in-frame clones and omits some. The sample has approximately 140,000 clones; 79% are singletons. The specimen was PBMCs. The receptors originated from a woman aged 40 to 50 in good health and CMV-seropositive. CDR3s include the opening cysteine and the closing phenylalanine or tryptophan. A D gene is named only where the DNA matches it firmly. Only part of the rows carry a size: once, few, many, or a class if the clone is expanded.

d_gene,abundance,j_gene,v_gene,CDR3aa,CDR3nt
TRBD2,few,TRBJ2-5,TRBV9,CASSRRASGGETQYF,TGTGCCAGCAGTAGGCGGGCTAGCGGGGGAGAGACCCAGTACTTC
TRBD1,-,TRBJ1-4,TRBV6-5,CASATGGGEKLFF,TGTGCCAGCGCCACAGGGGGCGGAGAAAAACTGTTTTTT
-,once,TRBJ1-2,TRBV10-3,CAISDRDYGYTF,TGTGCCATCAGTGACCGAGACTATGGCTACACCTTC
TRBD1,-,TRBJ1-1,TRBV18,CASSPGSRDRAGTEAFF,TGTGCCAGCTCACCAGGGTCCCGGGACAGGGCGGGCACTGAAGCTTTCTTT
-,-,TRBJ2-1,TRBV25-1,CASSDPPFNEQFF,TGTGCCAGCAGTGACCCCCCGTTCAATGAGCAGTTCTTC
-,once,TRBJ1-4,TRBV6-5,CASSYSTEAANEKLFF,TGTGCCAGCAGTTACTCGACCGAAGCGGCTAATGAAAAACTGTTTTTT
-,many,TRBJ1-2,TRBV2,CASSGAGKNYGYTF,TGTGCCAGCAGTGGGGCAGGGAAAAACTATGGCTACACCTTC
-,-,TRBJ2-5,TRBV19,CASRGSGEETQYF,TGTGCCAGTAGGGGTAGCGGCGAAGAGACCCAGTACTTC
TRBD2,-,TRBJ2-3,TRBV6-1,CASSASGGRTDTQYF,TGTGCCAGCAGTGCTAGCGGAGGACGCACAGATACGCAGTATTTT
-,few,TRBJ2-3,TRBV4-2,CASSQDGRADTQYF,TGTGCCAGCAGCCAAGATGGGCGAGCAGATACGCAGTATTTT
-,-,TRBJ2-5,TRBV4-2,CASSQGGGLETQYF,TGTGCCAGCAGCCAAGGGGGGGGCCTGGAGACCCAGTACTTC
TRBD1,once,TRBJ1-4,TRBV11-2,CASSAGAGQGSEKLFF,TGTGCCAGCAGCGCAGGGGCGGGACAGGGATCTGAAAAACTGTTTTTT
-,few,TRBJ2-3,TRBV9,CASSVDSASTDTQYF,TGTGCCAGCAGCGTAGATAGCGCTAGCACAGATACGCAGTATTTT
TRBD2,-,TRBJ2-7,TRBV5-4,CASSFGAGGLEQYF,TGTGCCAGCAGCTTTGGGGCGGGGGGGCTCGAGCAGTACTTC
TRBD1,few,TRBJ1-2,TRBV23-1,CASSQMGQGGGYGYTF,TGCGCCAGCAGTCAAATGGGACAGGGGGGGGGCTATGGCTACACCTTC
TRBD2,-,TRBJ2-3,TRBV6-5,CASSSTSATDTQYF,TGTGCCAGCAGTTCGACTAGCGCTACAGATACGCAGTATTTT
-,-,TRBJ2-5,TRBV7-9,CASSPGKTQYF,TGTGCCAGCAGCCCGGGGAAGACCCAGTACTTC
-,few,TRBJ1-1,TRBV4-2,CASSQDGGTEAFF,TGTGCCAGCAGCCAAGATGGGGGGACTGAAGCTTTCTTT
-,-,TRBJ2-5,TRBV10-1,CASSEKQGSGQQETQYF,TGCGCCAGCAGTGAAAAACAGGGTAGCGGGCAACAAGAGACCCAGTACTTC
-,-,TRBJ1-1,TRBV5-1,CASSLAENTEAFF,TGCGCCAGCAGCTTAGCGGAGAACACTGAAGCTTTCTTT
-,once,TRBJ1-2,TRBV7-9,CASSLISTVDIGYGYTF,TGTGCCAGCAGCTTAATCTCGACAGTCGATATTGGGTATGGCTACACCTTC
-,-,TRBJ1-2,TRBV6-5,CASSYRGGGYTF,TGTGCCAGCAGTTACCGGGGTGGTGGCTACACCTTC
TRBD2,once,TRBJ2-1,TRBV5-1,CASSSGLARYNEQFF,TGCGCCAGCAGCTCAGGACTAGCCCGCTACAATGAGCAGTTCTTC
-,few,TRBJ1-2,TRBV19,CASLPLTGTYGYTF,TGTGCCAGTCTACCCTTAACAGGGACCTATGGCTACACCTTC
TRBD1,few,TRBJ1-1,TRBV6-1,CASRDQDRVNTEAFF,TGTGCCAGCAGAGACCAAGACAGGGTGAACACTGAAGCTTTCTTT
-,-,TRBJ1-1,TRBV7-3,CASSPGGVNTEAFF,TGTGCCAGCAGCCCTGGGGGGGTGAACACTGAAGCTTTCTTT
-,-,TRBJ2-1,TRBV4-2,CASSQAWTDYNEQFF,TGTGCCAGCAGCCAAGCTTGGACAGATTACAATGAGCAGTTCTTC
TRBD1,-,TRBJ1-4,TRBV4-1,CASSQVPGQINEKLFF,TGCGCCAGCAGCCAAGTACCGGGACAGATTAATGAAAAACTGTTTTTT
TRBD1,few,TRBJ2-1,TRBV9,CASSPGQDYNEQFF,TGTGCCAGCAGCCCCGGACAGGACTACAATGAGCAGTTCTTC
-,-,TRBJ2-5,TRBV10-3,CAISESSGWETQYF,TGTGCCATCAGTGAGTCGTCGGGTTGGGAGACCCAGTACTTC
-,-,TRBJ2-5,TRBV6-1,CASSETGWDGRETQYF,TGTGCCAGCAGTGAAACAGGGTGGGATGGCCGGGAGACCCAGTACTTC
-,-,TRBJ1-1,TRBV6-6,CASSYAGNTEAFF,TGTGCCAGCAGTTATGCGGGGAACACTGAAGCTTTCTTT